This T cell receptor (beta chain) emerged from a study of OX40 agonist ivuxolimab in advanced cancers. About the study: Patients assigned to dose escalation were diagnosed with hepatocellular carcinoma, melanoma, renal cell or head and neck cancer.

Remarks on this clone: The antigen remains undetermined.

Germline lookup yields CDR1 GTSNPN and CDR2 SVGIG (reference sequence). The length of the CDR3 is 12 residues. V was shortened by 5 bases and J by 7 bases, with 15 bases between the two germline ends. On cycle 4 day 1 and cycle 7 day 1, as well as at baseline, blood was sampled. General study results and limits: Dosing at 0.1 to 3.0 mg/kg was accompanied by clonal expansion of CD4+ and CD8+ blood T cells by week 6.

Clones were sequenced by immunoSEQ multiplex PCR, and TCRdb holds only the in-frame ones, with some missing. The sample lists about 22,000 clones; approximately 80% were seen once. The sequenced sample was CD4+ or CD8+ T cells sorted from blood, obtained in a trial of the OX40 agonist ivuxolimab. J is TRBJ2-7 and V is TRBV30, with no clear D. The origin of this receptor is an adult with an advanced solid tumor such as melanoma, head and neck, liver or kidney cancer. CDR3: CAWQTESMEQYF. CDR3 bases: TGTGCCTGGCAAACAGAGTCGATGGAGCAGTACTTC.